The next 23 T cell receptor beta chains were all read from a single sample in a study of blood T cells in healthy people across ages (dated by TCRdb to the mid-2010s). Library preparation was by 5' RACE. The run used an Illumina HiSeq 2500. A second PCR of about 7 to 12 cycles was run with a J-beta primer mix and a sample-barcoded 5' primer. TCRdb reran the public reads through fastp at Q25 and MiXCR, keeping productive beta chains. Every distinct CDR3 protein forms one entry, paired with its most common genes and DNA. The sample table holds fewer than 1 million distinct CDR3 sequences, of which about 42% were seen once. About 21% of the sample comes from the top ten. Sequenced material: blood. The origin of the receptors is a man in his 60s in good health.

The chain couples TRBV6-5 to TRBJ1-1, with D perhaps TRBD1 (5 bases). Trimming cost V 4 bases and J 4 bases, with 28 bases left between them. CDR1 and CDR2 from the germline V gene are MNHEY and SVGAGI. This CDR3 has 19 residues. CDR3 amino acids: CASSLPGKDDIQGTTEAFF. The CDR3 DNA sequence: TGTGCCAGCAGTTTACCCGGGAAGGACGACATTCAAGGGACCACTGAAGCTTTCTTT.

The chain has TRBV20-1 and TRBJ2-1; 8 nucleotides align to TRBD2. The CDR3 runs 13 residues. Per germline, CDR1 DFQATT and CDR2 SNEGSKA (reference sequence). The ends lost 5 bases at V and 8 bases at J; junction bases unmatched: 8. CDR3 in DNA: TGCAGTGCTCCGGGGGGGCGTCCCGATGAGCAGTTCTTC. Protein sequence: CSAPGGRPDEQFF.

The genes are TRBV20-1 and TRBJ1-2, with D possibly TRBD1 on 6 matching bases. V lost 5 bases to trimming and J lost 3 bases, with 19 bases between them. The CDR3 loop spans 15 amino acids. Looked up from germline, CDR1 is DFQATT and CDR2 is SNEGSKA (reference sequence). The CDR3 DNA is TGCAGTGCTGGGGGGGGCATCCTTCGCTACTATGGCTACACCTTC. Amino acids: CSAGGGILRYYGYTF.

Points on this clonotype: A read error may produce the germline difference seen at one junction end. The V call is TRBV20-1, the J call TRBJ2-1; D uncertain. CDR1 DFQATT and CDR2 SNEGSKA come from the germline V gene (reference sequence). CDR3 length: 16 residues. The CDR3 bases are TGCAGTGCTAGAGAATTTCAGGAATTCTCCTACAATGTGCAGTTCTTC. Its protein is CSAREFQEFSYNVQFF.

In regard to this clonotype: At one of its ends the junction is not consistent with the germline gene, which may arise from a read error. V and J are TRBV18 and TRBJ2-5, with D unclear. The CDR3 runs 12 residues. Germline V gene sequence: CDR1 KGHSH, CDR2 LQKENI. The CDR3 DNA sequence: TGTGCCAGCCCACCAGCCGTAGAGACCCAGTACTTC. This translates into CASPPAVETQYF.

This clonotype was picked up a small number of times. The chain links TRBV11-2 to TRBJ2-4; TRBD2 agrees at 13 bases. Germline-derived CDR1 and CDR2 are SGHAT and FQNNGV. The V and J ends lost 5 bases and 0 bases, in that order; junction bases with no gene match: 7. This CDR3 is built from 18 residues. The CDR3 coding sequence is TGTGCCAGCAGCCCATGGACTAGCGGGGGCGTAGCCAAAAACATTCAGTACTTC. It is translated as CASSPWTSGGVAKNIQYF.

The gene calls are TRBV7-2 and TRBJ1-6; D not resolved. The V gene's germline CDR1 is SGHTA and CDR2 FQGNSA. The CDR3 is 13 amino acids. Deletions cut 5 bases from V and 6 bases from J, with 8 bases between. The CDR3 is CASSPGFNSPLHF. For the CDR3, the DNA is TGTGCCAGCAGCCCCGGATTTAATTCACCCCTCCACTTT.

V gene TRBV6-7 combines with J gene TRBJ2-3; maybe TRBD1 (5 bases). TRBV6-7 is an ORF; its function is uncertain. Trimming pared 4 bases from V and 3 bases from J, leaving 14 bases between. CDR3 length: 15 residues. The CDR3 DNA is TGTGCCAGCAGTTCAATACAGGCTGTAACAGATACGCAGTATTTT. As protein: CASSSIQAVTDTQYF.

This CDR3 reads CASKGRGATDTQYF. The CDR3 region has the DNA TGTGCCTCCAAAGGTCGGGGGGCCACAGATACGCAGTATTTT. This chain uses TRBV7-2 with TRBJ2-3, with D possibly matching TRBD2 (7 bases). V lost 11 bases, J lost 2 bases, and 17 bases lay in between. Germline loops: CDR1 SGHTA, CDR2 FQGNSA. CDR3 length equals 14 residues.

V usage is TRBV29-1 and J usage is TRBJ1-2; 10 nucleotides match TRBD1. The CDR3 is 14 residues long. The V segment lost 7 bases and the J segment 4 bases; nucleotides outside the gene matches: 9. CDR1 and CDR2 (germline): SQVTM, ANQGSEA. The CDR3 region is CSANTGTGAYGYTF. The CDR3, as DNA: TGCAGCGCAAACACCGGGACAGGGGCCTATGGCTACACCTTC. The whole variable domain, remainder taken from reference TRBV29-1 and TRBJ1-2, is SAVISQKPSRDICQRGTSLTIQCQVDSQVTMMFWYRQQPGQSLTLIATANQGSEATYESGFVIDKFPISRPNLTFSTLTVSNMSPEDSSIYLCSANTGTGAYGYTFGSGTRLTVV.

V usage is TRBV4-3 and J usage is TRBJ1-5; no clear D. Per the germline V gene, CDR1 is LGHNA and CDR2 is YSLEER. The V end was cut by 1 base, the J end by 0 bases, with 7 bases between. CDR3 length: 15 amino acids. The CDR3 loop reads CASSQGQPSNQPQHF. The DNA of the CDR3 is TGCGCCAGCAGCCAAGGACAACCTAGCAATCAGCCCCAGCATTTT.

This clonotype appeared a few times. The genes are TRBV7-3 and TRBJ2-1; 10 nucleotides line up with TRBD2. The germline V gene has CDR1 SGHTA and CDR2 FQGTGA. This CDR3 is 14 amino acids long. The J segment lost 9 bases and the V segment lost 5 bases, leaving 7 bases of the junction unmatched. The CDR3 region has the DNA TGTGCCAGCAGCCGAACTAGCGGGGTTGGTGAGCAGTTCTTC. This encodes CASSRTSGVGEQFF.

This rearrangement joins TRBV6-2 or TRBV6-3 to TRBJ1-6, with D unclear. Germline CDR1 MNHEY, CDR2 SVGEGT. Trimming took off 4 bases at V and 5 bases at J, with 9 bases between the two ends. The CDR3 consists of 14 residues. CDR3 region: CASSWTEDNSPLHF. The CDR3 nucleotides read TGTGCCAGCAGTTGGACGGAAGATAATTCACCCCTCCACTTT.

J is TRBJ2-1 and V is TRBV6-5; D remains ambiguous. Per the germline V gene, CDR1 is MNHEY and CDR2 is SVGAGI. Trimming took 2 bases from V and 5 from J, leaving 10 bases between them. CDR3 length: 14 amino acids. The DNA for the CDR3 is TGTGCCAGCAGTTACCGAGAGTTGAACAATGAGCAGTTCTTC. This encodes CASSYRELNNEQFF.

J is TRBJ1-6 and V is TRBV28, with D perhaps matching TRBD1 (5 bases). This CDR3 contains 16 residues. The V gene's germline CDR1 is MDHEN and CDR2 SYDVKM. V was clipped by 3 bases and J by 5 bases, with 14 bases between them. CDR3 sequence reads: CASSFKDGGNNSPLHF. Here the CDR3 DNA reads TGTGCCAGCAGTTTTAAGGACGGGGGTAATAATTCACCCCTCCACTTT.

This clonotype showed up just a few times. CDR3 region: CSARGTNSYEQYF. For the CDR3, the DNA is TGCAGTGCCCGCGGGACAAATTCCTACGAGCAGTACTTC. The chain combines TRBV20-1 with TRBJ2-7, with D possibly being TRBD1 or TRBD2 (6 bases each). CDR1 is DFQATT and CDR2 is SNEGSKA in the germline V gene (reference sequence). The germline V and J ends were trimmed by 6 bases and 1 base, with 13 bases remaining between them. The CDR3 sequence is 13 residues long.

The chain couples TRBV12-3 or TRBV12-4 to TRBJ1-6; no firm D call. Trimming removed 3 bases from V and 11 bases from J, with 8 bases in between. The CDR3 is 12 amino acids. The CDR3: CASSFGPPPLHF. Written as DNA, the CDR3 is TGTGCCAGCAGTTTCGGGCCGCCACCCCTCCACTTT.

The chain carries TRBV7-2 and TRBJ2-7; no definite D call. The length of the CDR3 is 13 residues. Germline V gene data show CDR1 as SGHTA and CDR2 as FQGNSA. Between the trimmed V and J ends, which lost 3 bases and 3 bases, there was a span of 9 bases. CDR3 amino acids: CASSFDGNYEQYF. In DNA form, the CDR3 reads TGTGCCAGCAGCTTCGACGGAAACTACGAGCAGTACTTC.

The chain combines TRBV5-5 with TRBJ2-1; possibly TRBD1 for D (5 bases). Trimming took off 3 bases at V and 0 bases at J, with 19 bases between the two ends. This CDR3 contains 18 residues. Germline V CDR1 and CDR2: SGHKS, YYEKEE (reference sequence). The CDR3 is CASSSLGASDSSYNEQFF. CDR3 DNA sequence: TGTGCCAGCAGCTCGTTAGGGGCTAGTGACAGCTCCTACAATGAGCAGTTCTTC. Complete variable domain (other parts from reference TRBV5-5 and TRBJ2-1): DAGVTQSPTHLIKTRGQQVTLRCSPISGHKSVSWYQQVLGQGPQFIFQYYEKEERGRGNFPDRFSARQFPNYSSELNVNALLLGDSALYLCASSSLGASDSSYNEQFFGPGTRLTVL.

This clonotype turned up a few times. The CDR3 DNA reads TGCGCCAGCAGCCAAGGGACAGGAGCCAGTACTTGGTCCTACGAGCAGTACTTC. Its protein is CASSQGTGASTWSYEQYF. V is TRBV4-3 and J is TRBJ2-7; 7 positions agree with TRBD1. V trimming: 1 base; J trimming: 1 base; junction bases outside the gene matches: 13. This CDR3 spans 18 amino acids. The germline CDR1 and CDR2 sequences are LGHNA and YSLEER.

This clonotype occurred a few times. The V gene is TRBV10-3, the J gene TRBJ1-5; possible D gene TRBD1, 5 bases. This CDR3 has 16 amino acids. The germline V and J ends were trimmed by 0 bases and 7 bases, with 16 bases remaining between them. Germline CDR1 is ENHRY and CDR2 is SYGVKD. CDR3 protein: CAISESGGLRGQPQHF. The DNA for the CDR3 is TGTGCCATCAGTGAGTCGGGGGGACTAAGAGGCCAGCCCCAGCATTTT.

This clonotype was observed a few times. The chain recombines TRBV20-1 with TRBJ1-4; maybe TRBD1 (5 bases). CDR3 size: 14 residues. V lost 5 bases to trimming and J lost 3 bases, with 13 bases between them. Germline lookup yields CDR1 DFQATT and CDR2 SNEGSKA (reference sequence). As DNA, the CDR3 is TGCAGTGCTGACCCCAGGGAATCTAATGAAAAACTGTTTTTT. Translated, it gives CSADPRESNEKLFF.

This chain links TRBV20-1 with TRBJ2-1; D is undetermined. Germline V gene data show CDR1 as DFQATT and CDR2 as SNEGSKA (reference sequence). The CDR3 contains 11 residues. The ends were cut back, 7 bases at V and 3 bases at J, with 7 bases in the middle. The CDR3 DNA is TGCAGTGGGCCCTACTACAATGAGCAGTTCTTC. Translated: CSGPYYNEQFF.